This TCR beta chain came from a study of Graves' ophthalmopathy and Graves' hyperthyroidism. From RNA, the CDR3 regions of TCR beta chains were amplified and sequenced. RT-PCR was first run with HTBI primers, then multiplex PCR in a second round. TCRdb processed the multiplex PCR reads anew with MiXCR; each CDR3 protein has one entry. The sample comprises about 420,000 distinct CDR3 sequences, about 21% of which are singletons, and roughly 3.2% rests with the top ten. Deletions cut 6 bases from V and 5 bases from J, with 12 bases between. The CDR3 is 14 residues long. Germline CDR1 and CDR2: KGHDR and SFDVKD.

The receptor comes from a woman between 18 and 30 years old with stable Graves' hyperthyroidism. The chain carries TRBV24-1 and TRBJ2-2; perhaps D is TRBD1 or TRBD2 (5 bases each). Sequencing input: peripheral blood. The CDR3 DNA follows: TGTGCCACCAGTTATGGGACGGAGACCGGGGAGCTGTTTTTT. Its protein is CATSYGTETGELFF.